These 21 T cell receptor beta chains were sequenced from one sample in a study of blood T cell repertoires in COVID-19 (dated by TCRdb to 2018 to 2020). Library preparation employed the immunoSEQ multiplex PCR assay. In its TCRdb copy, this immuneACCESS table keeps in-frame sequences only and misses some clones. Where compared with another copy, unresolved V genes explain less than half of these, and the others have no known cause. Here the sample has about 130,000 clones; about 80% occur a single time. In total, the top ten clones hold 3% to 3.5% of the sample. Sequencing was done on a sample of peripheral blood. The receptors come from a woman older than 75 with acute or convalescent COVID-19.

The CDR3, as DNA: TGTGCCAGCAGCCAAGAGGGGACAGGGGTGAACACTGAAGCTTTCTTT. Residues: CASSQEGTGVNTEAFF. V and J are TRBV11-3 and TRBJ1-1, with 10 bases aligning to TRBD1. Germline V CDR1 and CDR2: SGHNT, YENEEA. This CDR3 spans 16 amino acids. After removal of 5 bases from V and 0 bases from J, the junction contained 6 bases not matched to a gene. Together with reference TRBV11-3 and TRBJ1-1, the CDR3 gives the full variable domain: EAGVVQSPRYKIIEKKQPVAFWCNPISGHNTLYWYLQNLGQGPELLIRYENEEAVDDSQLPKDRFSAERLKGVDSTLKIQPAELGDSAVYLCASSQEGTGVNTEAFFGQGTRLTVV.

This clone has only a few counts. The V call is TRBV5-6, the J call TRBJ2-2, with TRBD1 matching 9 bases. Germline values: CDR1 SGHDT, CDR2 YYEEEE. This CDR3 region has 16 residues. V trimming: 3 bases; J trimming: 5 bases; junction bases outside the gene matches: 8. This CDR3 is CASSSPGQGWTGELFF. The CDR3 coding sequence is TGTGCCAGCAGCTCCCCGGGACAGGGTTGGACCGGGGAGCTGTTTTTT.

The chain employs TRBV24-1 and TRBJ2-1, with D perhaps TRBD1 (5 bases). The CDR3 loop spans 13 amino acids. V was trimmed by 4 bases and J by 4 bases, leaving 7 bases between them. Per the germline V gene, CDR1 is KGHDR and CDR2 is SFDVKD. Here the CDR3 DNA reads TGTGCCACCAGTGACAAGGGGTACAATGAGCAGTTCTTC. This codes for CATSDKGYNEQFF.

The CDR3 region has the DNA TGTGCCAGCAGCACAACAGGGACCGGGGAGCTGTTTTTT. Translated, it gives CASSTTGTGELFF. The genes are TRBV7-3 and TRBJ2-2; possibly TRBD1 for D (6 bases). The V and J ends lost 5 bases and 5 bases respectively, with 9 bases between them. This CDR3 spans 13 amino acids. The germline CDR1 and CDR2 sequences are SGHTA and FQGTGA.

The rearrangement links TRBV7-2 to TRBJ1-1, with a tentative D call TRBD1 (6 bases). V dropped 5 bases and J dropped 1 base, with 11 bases sitting between them. CDR3 size: 14 residues. CDR1 and CDR2 (germline): SGHTA, FQGNSA. The DNA for the CDR3 is TGTGCCAGCAGCCCTTCACAGGGGAACACTGAAGCTTTCTTT. Protein: CASSPSQGNTEAFF.

This chain connects TRBV19 to TRBJ2-5, with 8 bases aligning to TRBD1. V lost 7 bases and J lost 5; bases outside the gene matches: 12. The CDR3 is made up of 15 amino acids. In germline, CDR1 is LNHDA, CDR2 SQIVND (reference sequence). As DNA, the CDR3 is TGTGCCAGTAAGACAGGGGATTTGAGTGGGGAGACCCAGTACTTC. Translation: CASKTGDLSGETQYF. The whole variable domain, filled in from reference TRBV19 and TRBJ2-5, reads DGGITQSPKYLFRKEGQNVTLSCEQNLNHDAMYWYRQDPGQGLRLIYYSQIVNDFQKGDIAEGYSVSREKKESFPLTVTSAQKNPTAFYLCASKTGDLSGETQYFGPGTRLLVL.

The V call is TRBV6-6, the J call TRBJ1-1; possible D gene TRBD1, 6 bases. V lost 7 bases and J 0 bases, leaving 18 bases between the germline ends. The CDR3 has 16 amino acids. Germline CDR1 and CDR2: MNHNY and SVGAGI (reference sequence). The CDR3 nucleotides are TGTGCCAGCACCACAGAACTCAGGGGATTGAACACTGAAGCTTTCTTT. As protein: CASTTELRGLNTEAFF.

This clone has only one observation. This sequence joins TRBV11-2 and TRBJ2-1, with 7 positions matching TRBD2. The trim removed 5 bases at V and 0 bases at J, leaving 7 bases unmatched. The V gene's germline CDR1 is SGHAT and CDR2 FQNNGV. CDR3 length: 16 amino acids. CDR3 region: CASSGGGTFSYNEQFF. The CDR3, as DNA: TGTGCCAGCAGCGGGGGGGGGACTTTCTCCTACAATGAGCAGTTCTTC.

V usage is TRBV10-1 and J usage is TRBJ2-1; the match to TRBD2 covers 9 bases. The ends lost 3 bases at V and 0 bases at J; junction bases unmatched: 6. Germline-derived CDR1 and CDR2 are WNHNN and SYGVQD (reference sequence). This CDR3 comprises 17 residues. In DNA, the CDR3 is TGCGCCAGCAGTGATGGCCTAGCGGGGCCCTCCTACAATGAGCAGTTCTTC. The encoded protein is CASSDGLAGPSYNEQFF.

V gene TRBV19 combines with J gene TRBJ2-3; TRBD1 agrees at 8 bases. V was pared by 7 bases and J by 1 base, with 7 bases of the junction left unmatched. This CDR3 spans 15 amino acids. Looked up from germline, CDR1 is LNHDA and CDR2 is SQIVND (reference sequence). For the CDR3, the DNA is TGTGCCAGTACCCCCGACAGGGGCCGCACAGATACGCAGTATTTT. Translated: CASTPDRGRTDTQYF. The full variable domain, with the rest looked up from reference TRBV19 and TRBJ2-3, is DGGITQSPKYLFRKEGQNVTLSCEQNLNHDAMYWYRQDPGQGLRLIYYSQIVNDFQKGDIAEGYSVSREKKESFPLTVTSAQKNPTAFYLCASTPDRGRTDTQYFGPGTRLTVL.

The CDR3 bases are TGTGCCAGCAGCCAAGAGACAGGGACGTCGGAGACCCAGTACTTC. It codes for CASSQETGTSETQYF. V gene TRBV3-1 (or the pseudogene TRBV3-2) combines with J gene TRBJ2-5; 7 positions agree with TRBD1. Unmatched junction bases numbered 6, after V lost 0 bases and J lost 5 bases. The CDR3 has 15 amino acids. From germline, CDR1 is LGHDT and CDR2 YNNKEL (reference sequence).

The chain is built from TRBV7-9 and TRBJ2-5; 8 bases align to TRBD1. Germline CDR1 SEHNR, CDR2 FQNEAQ (reference sequence). The CDR3 extends over 15 amino acids. J lost 1 base, V lost 5 bases, and 6 bases had no gene match. The CDR3 here is CASSLLGQGQETQYF. The CDR3 bases are TGTGCCAGCAGCCTTCTAGGACAGGGCCAAGAGACCCAGTACTTC. Supplemented by reference TRBV7-9 and TRBJ2-5, the full variable domain reads DTGVSQNPRHKITKRGQNVTFRCDPISEHNRLYWYRQTLGQGPEFLTYFQNEAQLEKSRLLSDRFSAERPKGSFSTLEIQRTEQGDSAMYLCASSLLGQGQETQYFGPGTRLLVL.

Written as DNA, the CDR3 is TGTGCCAGCAGCCAGCGGGTTGGGGCCAACGTCCTGACTTTC. Protein: CASSQRVGANVLTF. The rearrangement uses TRBV13 and TRBJ2-6; possible D gene TRBD2, 6 bases. Per the germline V gene, CDR1 is PRHDT and CDR2 is FYEKMQ (reference sequence). Trimming shortened V by 5 bases and J by 3 bases, and 8 bases separated the two germline ends. The CDR3 loop spans 14 amino acids.

This sequence joins TRBV19 and TRBJ1-2; a possible D gene is TRBD1 (5 bases). This CDR3 has 15 amino acids. Looked up from germline, CDR1 is LNHDA and CDR2 is SQIVND (reference sequence). Trimming left V 6 bases short and J 4 bases short, with 18 bases between. Here the CDR3 DNA reads TGTGCCAGTAGGAAGGGGCCAGACGACCTCTATGGCTACACCTTC. Translated, it gives CASRKGPDDLYGYTF.

The table lists this clone with a few counts. The chain joins TRBV5-1 to TRBJ2-1; TRBD1 might be the D (6 bases). The CDR3 totals 13 residues. Trimming cost V 1 base and J 8 bases, with 10 bases left between them. The germline gives CDR1 SGHRS, CDR2 YFSETQ. The CDR3 loop is CASSLTRGDEQFF. The CDR3 bases are TGCGCCAGCAGCTTGACCAGGGGCGATGAGCAGTTCTTC. Variable domain in full (rest from reference TRBV5-1 and TRBJ2-1): KAGVTQTPRYLIKTRGQQVTLSCSPISGHRSVSWYQQTPGQGLQFLFEYFSETQRNKGNFPGRFSGRQFSNSRSEMNVSTLELGDSALYLCASSLTRGDEQFFGPGTRLTVL.

The chain is built from TRBV10-3 and TRBJ1-4; 10 nucleotides match TRBD1. After removal of 5 bases from V and 8 bases from J, the junction contained 8 bases not matched to a gene. There are 15 residues in the CDR3. From germline, CDR1 is ENHRY and CDR2 SYGVKD. CDR3 in amino acids: CAISRDRGLGEKLFF. Written as DNA, the CDR3 is TGTGCCATCAGTCGAGACAGGGGGCTGGGGGAAAAACTGTTTTTT.

The CDR3 coding sequence is TGTGCCAGCAGTCCCCAGACGCCGCCTAGAAACGAGCAGTACTTC. It specifies CASSPQTPPRNEQYF. The rearrangement uses TRBV2 and TRBJ2-7, with unresolved D. V was clipped by 5 bases and J by 5 bases, with 19 bases between them. Germline CDR1 is SNHLY and CDR2 is FYNNEI. This CDR3 spans 15 amino acids.

The V gene is TRBV5-1, the J gene TRBJ2-2; 8 bases are a match to TRBD1. V dropped 4 bases and J dropped 5; count of bases not matched to a gene: 10. There are 16 residues in the CDR3. Germline assignment: CDR1 SGHRS and CDR2 YFSETQ. The CDR3 DNA reads as TGCGCCAGCAGCGGCGGGACAGGATATTTGACCGGGGAGCTGTTTTTT. This translates into CASSGGTGYLTGELFF.

This chain links TRBV19 with TRBJ1-6; 10 bases map to TRBD1. The V and J ends lost 2 bases and 7 bases, in that order; junction bases with no gene match: 2. Germline CDR1 is LNHDA and CDR2 is SQIVND (reference sequence). The CDR3 extends over 15 amino acids. The CDR3: CASSIRGQGNSPLHF. CDR3 bases: TGTGCCAGTAGTATAAGGGGACAGGGGAATTCACCCCTCCACTTT.

The chain recombines TRBV2 with TRBJ2-1; TRBD2 agrees at 7 bases. After removal of 4 bases from V and 7 bases from J, the junction contained 4 bases not matched to a gene. The CDR3 sequence is 13 residues long. In germline, CDR1 is SNHLY, CDR2 FYNNEI. The CDR3 loop is CASSVRGVNEQFF. DNA for the CDR3: TGTGCCAGCAGTGTTCGGGGGGTTAATGAGCAGTTCTTC. The variable domain in full, with the rest retrieved from reference TRBV2 and TRBJ2-1, is EPEVTQTPSHQVTQMGQEVILRCVPISNHLYFYWYRQILGQKVEFLVSFYNNEISEKSEIFDDQFSVERPDGSNFTLKIRSTKLEDSAMYFCASSVRGVNEQFFGPGTRLTVL.

The chain couples TRBV6-5 to TRBJ2-1, with D uncertain. Germline CDR1 is MNHEY and CDR2 is SVGAGI. V lost 0 bases and J 3 bases, leaving 6 bases between the germline ends. The CDR3 sequence is 14 residues long. CDR3 residues: CASSYSRLYNEQFF. In nucleotides, the CDR3 is TGTGCCAGCAGTTACTCGAGACTCTACAATGAGCAGTTCTTC.